Listed here are 27 T cell receptor beta chains from one sample, sequenced in a study of PD-1 blockade in classical Hodgkin lymphoma. The assay was immunoSEQ multiplex PCR, and TCRdb's table has in-frame clones only and misses some. The data contain tens of thousands of clones, roughly 93% of them singletons. As for time point: newly diagnosed, previously untreated cHL patient sample. The sequencing sample was made of peripheral blood mononuclear cells (PBMCs). These receptors were obtained from a human donor with classical Hodgkin lymphoma.

CDR3: CASSLGTLAGGFGETQYF. CDR3 in DNA: TGCGCCAGCAGCTTGGGTACCTTGGCGGGGGGGTTCGGAGAGACCCAGTACTTC. This chain links TRBV5-1 with TRBJ2-5; 9 positions match TRBD2. Trimming removed 0 bases from V and 4 bases from J; junction bases left unmatched: 13. CDR1 SGHRS and CDR2 YFSETQ come from the germline V gene. CDR3 length: 18 residues.

The table lists this clone with a few counts. This chain links TRBV27 with TRBJ1-1; the D gene is possibly TRBD1 (6 bases). This CDR3 is built from 11 residues. V lost 6 bases and J lost 5, with 7 bases in between. The germline CDR1 and CDR2 sequences are MNHEY and SMNVEV (reference sequence). As DNA, the CDR3 is TGTGCCAGCAGAGGGGGGACTGAAGCTTTCTTT. This sequence encodes CASRGGTEAFF.

This chain uses TRBV2 with TRBJ1-2; a weak D match, TRBD1 (5 bases). Trimming took 5 bases from V and 4 from J, leaving 17 bases between them. This CDR3 contains 15 residues. Per the germline V gene, CDR1 is SNHLY and CDR2 is FYNNEI. The CDR3 is CASSPGGREAYGYTF. DNA of the CDR3: TGTGCCAGCAGTCCCGGCGGCAGGGAGGCCTATGGCTACACCTTC.

The CDR3 sequence is CASSSKGAGETQYF. The CDR3 DNA reads as TGCGCCAGCAGCTCCAAGGGGGCGGGGGAGACCCAGTACTTC. V gene TRBV5-1 combines with J gene TRBJ2-5; maybe TRBD1 (7 bases). Germline values: CDR1 SGHRS, CDR2 YFSETQ. V dropped 3 bases and J dropped 5 bases, with 14 bases sitting between them. CDR3 length equals 14 residues.

The chain combines TRBV4-2 with TRBJ1-5, with D possibly being TRBD1 (5 bases). The V gene lost 0 bases and the J gene lost 12 bases, with 18 bases spanning the gap. This CDR3 comprises 15 residues. The germline gives CDR1 LGHNA, CDR2 YNFKEQ. CDR3 coding DNA: TGTGCCAGCAGCCAAGAGGTCGGTTGGGGGACGGGCCAGCATTTT. Translation: CASSQEVGWGTGQHF.

This rearrangement joins TRBV9 to TRBJ2-7; no reliable D call. CDR1 SGDLS and CDR2 YYNGEE come from the germline V gene. V was clipped by 0 bases and J by 4 bases, with 8 bases between them. This CDR3 is 13 amino acids long. The CDR3 protein is CASSVAPGYEQYF. The CDR3 bases are TGTGCCAGCAGCGTAGCTCCGGGTTACGAGCAGTACTTC. The entire variable domain, with the rest obtained from reference TRBV9 and TRBJ2-7, is as follows: DSGVTQTPKHLITATGQRVTLRCSPRSGDLSVYWYQQSLDQGLQFLIQYYNGEERAKGNILERFSAQQFPDLHSELNLSSLELGDSALYFCASSVAPGYEQYFGPGTRLTVT.

The chain joins TRBV4-1 to TRBJ2-7, with 10 bases that match TRBD1. Germline trimming cut 8 bases from V and 1 base from J; bases unmatched to any gene: 14. Germline V lookup: CDR1 MGHRA, CDR2 YSYEKL. The CDR3 totals 17 residues. The CDR3 spells CASRRAQGTGASYEQYF. CDR3 sequence (DNA): TGCGCCAGCCGCAGAGCGCAGGGGACAGGGGCATCCTACGAGCAGTACTTC.

The J gene is TRBJ2-3, the V gene TRBV19; unclear D gene. Germline CDR1 is LNHDA and CDR2 is SQIVND (reference sequence). There are 14 residues in the CDR3. The V end was cut by 1 base, the J end by 3 bases, with 8 bases between. CDR3 nucleotides: TGTGCCAGTAGTATAGGGATCCTAACAGATACGCAGTATTTT. Its translation is CASSIGILTDTQYF.

The chain joins TRBV6-6 to TRBJ2-3, with 12 positions matching TRBD2. Germline V gene sequence: CDR1 MNHNY, CDR2 SVGAGI (reference sequence). V was pared by 8 bases and J by 5 bases, with 8 bases of the junction left unmatched. The CDR3 runs to 15 residues. The CDR3 DNA sequence: TGTGCCAGCGTCCCACTAGCGGGAGGAGGAGATACGCAGTATTTT. Its protein product is CASVPLAGGGDTQYF.

The chain is built from TRBV7-2 and TRBJ2-7; tentatively, D is TRBD2 (5 bases). Between the trimmed V and J ends, which lost 4 bases and 2 bases, there was a span of 15 bases. CDR3 size: 15 residues. Germline V gene lookup returns CDR1 SGHTA and CDR2 FQGNSA. The CDR3 DNA sequence: TGTGCCAGCAGCTCCCCCCGGGGTCTTGCCTACGAGCAGTACTTC. Translating it yields CASSSPRGLAYEQYF.

The chain couples TRBV9 to TRBJ2-1, with 8 positions matching TRBD2. Germline V lookup: CDR1 SGDLS, CDR2 YYNGEE. Losses at the gene ends were 0 bases for V and 2 bases for J; bases not matched to a gene: 7. This CDR3 spans 17 amino acids. The CDR3 here is CASSVGLGGGTYNEQFF. CDR3 DNA: TGTGCCAGCAGCGTAGGTTTAGGCGGGGGGACCTACAATGAGCAGTTCTTC.

The J gene is TRBJ1-2, the V gene TRBV6-6; possible D gene TRBD1, 5 bases. The germline CDR1 and CDR2 sequences are MNHNY and SVGAGI (reference sequence). CDR3 length: 14 residues. Trimming left V 0 bases short and J 4 bases short, with 9 bases between. This CDR3 is CASSYSQGIYGYTF. The CDR3 coding sequence is TGTGCCAGCAGTTACTCGCAGGGAATCTATGGCTACACCTTC.

J is TRBJ1-1 and V is TRBV7-2; D is undetermined. The germline V and J ends were trimmed by 3 bases and 9 bases, with 14 bases remaining between them. CDR3 length: 13 residues. Germline lookup yields CDR1 SGHTA and CDR2 FQGNSA. The CDR3 loop reads CASSLVFLGKAFF. The CDR3 DNA reads as TGTGCCAGCAGCTTGGTATTCTTGGGGAAAGCTTTCTTT. The whole variable domain, remainder taken from reference TRBV7-2 and TRBJ1-1, is GAGVSQSPSNKVTEKGKDVELRCDPISGHTALYWYRQSLGQGLEFLIYFQGNSAPDKSGLPSDRFSAERTGGSVSTLTIQRTQQEDSAVYLCASSLVFLGKAFFGQGTRLTVV.

The genes are TRBV29-1 and TRBJ1-1; TRBD1 might be the D (6 bases). The CDR3 sequence is 13 residues long. Germline loops: CDR1 SQVTM, CDR2 ANQGSEA. V lost 5 bases and J 1 base, leaving 11 bases between the germline ends. The DNA of the CDR3 is TGCAGCGTTAAGAAGGGGGGGAACACTGAAGCTTTCTTT. Translating gives CSVKKGGNTEAFF.

J is TRBJ2-1 and V is TRBV18, with 13 nucleotides matching TRBD2. V dropped 1 base and J dropped 4; count of bases not matched to a gene: 1. The CDR3 extends over 16 amino acids. In germline, CDR1 is KGHSH, CDR2 LQKENI. CDR3 DNA sequence: TGTGCCAGCTCACCACGGACTAGCGGGAGTTACAATGAGCAGTTCTTC. Its translation: CASSPRTSGSYNEQFF. Looking up the rest from reference TRBV18 and TRBJ2-1 gives the full variable domain: NAGVMQNPRHLVRRRGQEARLRCSPMKGHSHVYWYRQLPEEGLKFMVYLQKENIIDESGMPKERFSAEFPKEGPSILRIQQVVRGDSAAYFCASSPRTSGSYNEQFFGPGTRLTVL.

The V call is TRBV7-9, the J call TRBJ2-3; D not resolved. The V end was cut by 6 bases, the J end by 5 bases, with 12 bases between. This CDR3 contains 13 residues. From germline, CDR1 is SEHNR and CDR2 FQNEAQ (reference sequence). CDR3 loop: CASSPGIGDTQYF. The CDR3 coding sequence is TGTGCCAGCAGTCCAGGTATTGGAGATACGCAGTATTTT.

The CDR3 protein is CASTRDPAKNIQYF. The CDR3 DNA sequence: TGTGCCAGCACCCGGGACCCAGCCAAAAACATTCAGTACTTC. This sequence joins TRBV5-4 and TRBJ2-4; D tentatively reads TRBD1 or TRBD2 (5 bases each). Germline CDR1 SGHNT, CDR2 YYREEE (reference sequence). This CDR3 contains 14 residues. Trimming removed 6 bases from V and 0 bases from J, with 10 bases in between.

The chain combines TRBV6-9 with TRBJ1-1; no reliable D call. From germline, CDR1 is MNHGY and CDR2 SVAAGI. The CDR3 spans 14 residues. V was clipped by 1 base and J by 6 bases, with 12 bases between them. The CDR3 protein is CASSYCDMGAEAFF. CDR3 nucleotide sequence: TGTGCCAGCAGTTATTGTGATATGGGCGCTGAAGCTTTCTTT.

CDR3 sequence reads: CASSLTSAGGTDTQYF. CDR3 nucleotides: TGTGCCAGCAGCTTAACGTCAGCGGGGGGCACAGATACGCAGTATTTT. This chain uses TRBV7-3 with TRBJ2-3; 8 bases agree with TRBD2. Per the germline V gene, CDR1 is SGHTA and CDR2 is FQGTGA. V lost 0 bases, J lost 1 base, and 3 bases stayed unmatched. The CDR3 covers 16 residues.

The rearrangement uses TRBV7-2 and TRBJ1-6; TRBD1 aligns across 10 bases. The V gene end was trimmed by 5 bases and the J gene end by 9 bases; junction bases not matched to a gene: 10. This CDR3 has 16 amino acids. The germline V gene encodes CDR1 SGHTA and CDR2 FQGNSA. In DNA form, the CDR3 reads TGTGCCAGCAGCCTGGGGACAGGGGTGCCTATTTCACCCCTCCACTTT. Translation: CASSLGTGVPISPLHF.

This clone was observed a single time. The chain recombines TRBV20-1 with TRBJ2-2, with D uncertain. V was shortened by 3 bases and J by 8 bases, with 7 bases between the two germline ends. Germline loops: CDR1 DFQATT, CDR2 SNEGSKA (reference sequence). The CDR3 runs 11 residues. The CDR3 spells CSARAVGELFF. CDR3 nucleotide sequence: TGCAGTGCTAGGGCCGTAGGGGAGCTGTTTTTT.

The sample holds a few counts of this clone. This chain links TRBV4-1 with TRBJ2-2; TRBD2 matches at 11 bases. Germline V gene data show CDR1 as MGHRA and CDR2 as YSYEKL. The junction had 4 bases not matched to a gene; V was cut back by 1 base and J by 6 bases. There are 16 residues in the CDR3. CDR3 sequence reads: CASSQVSGGAPGELFF. The DNA of the CDR3 is TGCGCCAGCAGCCAAGTTAGCGGGGGGGCCCCCGGGGAGCTGTTTTTT.

V is TRBV18 and J is TRBJ1-2; tentative D call: TRBD1 (5 bases). The CDR3 length is 16 residues. Germline CDR1 is KGHSH and CDR2 is LQKENI. Trimming took 6 bases from V and 1 from J, leaving 18 bases between them. In nucleotides, the CDR3 is TGTGCCAGCTCGTCGGGGGGGAGGTGGGATAACTATGGCTACACCTTC. It specifies CASSSGGRWDNYGYTF. Drawing the rest from reference TRBV18 and TRBJ1-2, the complete variable domain is NAGVMQNPRHLVRRRGQEARLRCSPMKGHSHVYWYRQLPEEGLKFMVYLQKENIIDESGMPKERFSAEFPKEGPSILRIQQVVRGDSAAYFCASSSGGRWDNYGYTFGSGTRLTVV.

This rearrangement joins TRBV5-1 to TRBJ2-7; 11 bases are shared with TRBD1. Germline values: CDR1 SGHRS, CDR2 YFSETQ. The CDR3 has 14 amino acids. The junction had 4 bases not matched to a gene; V was cut back by 3 bases and J by 5 bases. The CDR3 loop reads CASSYGQGAHEQYF. CDR3 DNA: TGCGCCAGCAGCTACGGACAGGGGGCCCACGAGCAGTACTTC. Complete variable domain (other parts from reference TRBV5-1 and TRBJ2-7): KAGVTQTPRYLIKTRGQQVTLSCSPISGHRSVSWYQQTPGQGLQFLFEYFSETQRNKGNFPGRFSGRQFSNSRSEMNVSTLELGDSALYLCASSYGQGAHEQYFGPGTRLTVT.

This clone was counted once. The V call is TRBV7-6, the J call TRBJ1-1; D call uncertain. From germline, CDR1 is SGHVS and CDR2 FNYEAQ. This CDR3 is 13 amino acids long. The ends were cut back, 5 bases at V and 1 base at J, with 8 bases in the middle. This CDR3 is CASSRTGNTEAFF. DNA for the CDR3: TGTGCCAGCAGCCGGACGGGGAACACTGAAGCTTTCTTT. Drawing the rest from reference TRBV7-6 and TRBJ1-1, the complete variable domain is GAGVSQSPRYKVTKRGQDVALRCDPISGHVSLYWYRQALGQGPEFLTYFNYEAQQDKSGLPNDRFSAERPEGSISTLTIQRTEQRDSAMYRCASSRTGNTEAFFGQGTRLTVV.

The CDR3 here is CASSQGAGEKLFF. CDR3 nucleotides: TGCGCCAGCAGCCAGGGGGCTGGTGAAAAACTGTTTTTT. V and J are TRBV5-1 and TRBJ1-4, with 8 bases lining up with TRBD1. Germline-derived CDR1 and CDR2 are SGHRS and YFSETQ. J gave up 7 bases and V 4 bases, and 3 bases lay outside the gene matches. CDR3 size: 13 residues.

This clone has just one count. The chain has TRBV5-4 and TRBJ2-2; tentative D call: TRBD2 (5 bases). The CDR3 totals 15 residues. Trimming took 2 bases from V and 3 from J, leaving 11 bases between them. CDR1 and CDR2 (germline): SGHNT, YYREEE (reference sequence). CDR3 sequence (DNA): TGTGCCAGCAGCTTAGACTACGCTTACACCGGGGAGCTGTTTTTT. Its protein product is CASSLDYAYTGELFF.